The rows below give T cell receptor beta chains drawn from one sample of a study of chemoradiotherapy in HPV16-positive cancers. Repertoires were generated with immunoSEQ multiplex PCR, while TCRdb's copy carries only in-frame clones and drops some. The sample carries 15,000 or so clones, 79% recorded once. This material was collected from a patient who underwent chemoradiotherapy. The receptors come from a human donor with HPV-associated anogenital cancer. CDR3s include the opening cysteine and the closing phenylalanine or tryptophan. Each record gives: J gene, V gene, D gene, clone size, CDR3 DNA, CDR3 protein. The D gene is left open where the match is weak. Clone sizes are given selectively: once, few, many, or a class where the clone is expanded.

TRBJ1-2 TRBV27 - few TGTGCCAGCAGTTCCTCGGGGGGGCACTATGGCTACACCTTC CASSSSGGHYGYTF
TRBJ2-1 TRBV4-2 - - TGTGCCAGCAGCTCCTCTCAGCAAAACTCCTACAATGAGCAGTTCTTC CASSSSQQNSYNEQFF
TRBJ1-2 TRBV4-2 - once TGTGCCAGCAGCCAAGACAGGGCCATCTATGGCTACACCTTC CASSQDRAIYGYTF
TRBJ2-2 TRBV10-1 - - TGCGCCAGCAGTGACAGGGGCGAGAGCAACACCGGGGAGCTGTTTTTT CASSDRGESNTGELFF
TRBJ2-2 TRBV6-4 - - TGTGCCAGCAGTGACTCGTACACCGGGGAGCTGTTTTTT CASSDSYTGELFF
TRBJ1-4 TRBV4-3 - - TGCGCCAGCAGCCACCTAGGGGAGGGCGAGGTTAATGAAAAACTGTTTTTT CASSHLGEGEVNEKLFF
TRBJ1-3 TRBV7-6 - - TGTGCCAGCAGCCCCGCAGGGACAAGCTCTGGAAACACCATATATTTT CASSPAGTSSGNTIYF
TRBJ2-5 TRBV5-1 TRBD2 - TGCGCCAGCAGCGGGGCTAGCGGGGGCCGGGAAGAGACCCAGTACTTC CASSGASGGREETQYF
TRBJ2-7 TRBV19 TRBD1 once TGTGCCAGTAGTATAGATGGGGACAGGAGCTACGAGCAGTACTTC CASSIDGDRSYEQYF
TRBJ1-1 TRBV28 - - TGTGCCAGCAGTTTATCCAGGCCTCTGAACACTGAAGCTTTCTTT CASSLSRPLNTEAFF
TRBJ2-7 TRBV28 TRBD1 - TGTGCCAGCACCCCGACCGGGACAGGGTCGTACGAGCAGTACTTC CASTPTGTGSYEQYF
TRBJ1-5 TRBV19 - few TGTGCCAGTAGTATAAATGGCTATCAGCCCCAGCATTTT CASSINGYQPQHF
TRBJ2-3 TRBV18 - once TGTGCCAGCTCACCAACCAGGGACAGCACAGATACGCAGTATTTT CASSPTRDSTDTQYF
TRBJ1-5 TRBV4-1 - few TGCGCCAGCAGTCAAGCTGTGGGGGCGGGACAGCCCCAGCATTTT CASSQAVGAGQPQHF
TRBJ1-6 TRBV18 - few TGTGCCAGCTCACCAGAGACATCAAATTCACCCCTCCACTTT CASSPETSNSPLHF
TRBJ1-1 TRBV4-1 - - TGCGCCAGCGGAGACAGGAACACTGAAGCTTTCTTT CASGDRNTEAFF
TRBJ1-6 TRBV9 - - TGTGCCAGCAGCCTAAATGGAGGAGGAATCAATTCACCCCTCCACTTT CASSLNGGGINSPLHF
TRBJ2-5 TRBV7-6 TRBD2 - TGTGCCAGCAGCGCGAGACTAGCGGGGGGACAAGAGACCCAGTACTTC CASSARLAGGQETQYF
TRBJ1-2 TRBV6-5 - - TGTGCCAGCAGTTATAGGCCGGGACTGCCCTATGGCTACACCTTC CASSYRPGLPYGYTF
TRBJ2-2 TRBV7-9 - few TGTGCCAGCAGCTTTCGGGACGGGAACACCGGGGAGCTGTTTTTT CASSFRDGNTGELFF
TRBJ1-2 TRBV18 TRBD1 - TGTGCCAGCTCACCGGGCCGGACAGGGTCTAACTATGGCTACACCTTC CASSPGRTGSNYGYTF
TRBJ2-2 TRBV27 - - TGTGCCAGCAGTGCACAGGGGGCGGGGGGAACCGGGGAGCTGTTTTTT CASSAQGAGGTGELFF
TRBJ1-2 TRBV6-1 TRBD1 few TGTGCCAGCTTGGACAGGGGTCCTGAGGGCTACACCTTC CASLDRGPEGYTF
TRBJ2-5 TRBV7-6 - - TGTGCCAGCAGCTTAATACCTAGCTTTGGGACCCAGTACTTC CASSLIPSFGTQYF
TRBJ2-3 TRBV13 - - TGTGCCAGCAGCTTTAAAGTGGGCCCCTTCGGAGGGGGCACAGATACGCAGTATTTT CASSFKVGPFGGGTDTQYF
TRBJ2-1 TRBV5-1 - - TGCGCCAGCAGGACAGCACCCGCAGGCTACAATGAGCAGTTCTTC CASRTAPAGYNEQFF
TRBJ1-1 TRBV5-6 - - TGTGCCAGCAGATTAGTTCAGGGTAACTCTGAAGCTTTCTTT CASRLVQGNSEAFF
TRBJ1-5 TRBV28 - - TGTGCCAGCAGCCACTCCAGACAAGGCAATCAGCCCCAGCATTTT CASSHSRQGNQPQHF
TRBJ2-5 TRBV7-2 - - TGTGCCAGCAGCTCAGACAGCAAGAGGGCCGAGACCCAGTACTTC CASSSDSKRAETQYF
TRBJ2-7 TRBV7-2 - few TGTGCCAGCAGCTTGGACAGTGCCTACGAGCAGTACTTC CASSLDSAYEQYF
TRBJ2-3 TRBV7-9 - - TGTGCCAGCAGCCCGGGGGACAGAGTCACAGATACGCAGTATTTT CASSPGDRVTDTQYF
TRBJ2-7 TRBV28 - - TGTGCCAGCCTTAATAGCCGAGGCGGCTACGAGCAGTACTTC CASLNSRGGYEQYF
TRBJ1-2 TRBV7-9 - - TGTGCCAGCAGTTCCGAATCATCTAGTGGCTACACCTTC CASSSESSSGYTF
TRBJ1-1 TRBV29-1 - - TGCAGCGTGGGGGACACTGGAGGGGCCCACACTGAAGCTTTCTTT CSVGDTGGAHTEAFF
TRBJ1-1 TRBV7-6 - - TGTGCCAGCAGCTTAGCGGGTGGGGAATTTGACACTGAAGCTTTCTTT CASSLAGGEFDTEAFF
TRBJ2-3 TRBV27 - - TGTGCCAGCAGTTTCGGGGCGGATACGCAGTATTTT CASSFGADTQYF
TRBJ1-2 TRBV5-1 - - TGCGCCAGCAGCTTGGATCCTGGATCCAAGGGGGGCTACACCTTC CASSLDPGSKGGYTF
TRBJ2-7 TRBV2 TRBD2 - TGTGCCAGCACCTTGACTAGCGGGGGGGCCTACGAGCAGTACTTC CASTLTSGGAYEQYF
TRBJ1-2 TRBV27 TRBD1 - TGTGCCAGCAGTTATCGGGACAGGGCCTATGGCTACACCTTC CASSYRDRAYGYTF
TRBJ2-7 TRBV7-6 - few TGTGCCAGCAGCTTAGAAGAGACGGTAGGGTACGAGCAGTACTTC CASSLEETVGYEQYF
TRBJ2-3 TRBV19 TRBD2 - TGTGCCAGTAGTCCACCCAAGCGGGGCATCACAGATACGCAGTATTTT CASSPPKRGITDTQYF
TRBJ1-5 TRBV2 - - TGTGCCAGCGGTGGCGGTAGGGGTCAGCCCCAGCATTTT CASGGGRGQPQHF
TRBJ1-1 TRBV7-2 - - TGTGCCAGCAGCTTAACTCCCACTACCGGGGGCACTGAAGCTTTCTTT CASSLTPTTGGTEAFF
TRBJ2-3 TRBV4-1 - - TGCGCCAGCAGCCTCCGACTAACCACTACCGCAGATACGCAGTATTTT CASSLRLTTTADTQYF
TRBJ1-4 TRBV29-1 - - TGCAGCGTAGGGGCGAGAGCTGAAAAACTGTTTTTT CSVGARAEKLFF
TRBJ1-4 TRBV28 - few TGTGCCAGCAGTTTTTCCCCTTCGGGACCTTATGAAAAACTGTTTTTT CASSFSPSGPYEKLFF
TRBJ2-7 TRBV28 TRBD1 - TGTGCCAGCAGTCCCGGGACAGTCGCCTACGAGCAGTACTTC CASSPGTVAYEQYF
TRBJ1-4 TRBV7-9 - few TGTGCCAGCAGCTTAGGTAATGTCGGACCGAAAACTAATGAAAAACTGTTTTTT CASSLGNVGPKTNEKLFF
TRBJ1-5 TRBV30 - - TGTGCCTGGAGTGTAGGGAGCAATCAGCCCCAGCATTTT CAWSVGSNQPQHF
TRBJ1-1 TRBV7-9 - once TGTGCCAGCAGCTTATTCCCCGGGGGACGGGGGGAAGCTTTCTTT CASSLFPGGRGEAFF
TRBJ2-7 TRBV7-2 - - TGTGCCAGCAGCTTAGGAACAGGAGCCTACGAGCAGTACTTC CASSLGTGAYEQYF
TRBJ2-5 TRBV7-2 TRBD1 - TGTGCCAGCAGCCCCGGGACAGAAGAGACCCAGTACTTC CASSPGTEETQYF
TRBJ2-5 TRBV28 - - TGTGCCAGCAGTTTACCCCCTCTAGGGGGGAAGACCCAGTACTTC CASSLPPLGGKTQYF
TRBJ2-3 TRBV4-3 TRBD1 - TGCGCCAGCAGCCAAGATATCCGGACAGGGTCAGATACGCAGTATTTT CASSQDIRTGSDTQYF
TRBJ1-3 TRBV7-2 - medium-sized TGTGCCAGCAGCTTATCGGCTTCCTCTGGAAACACCATATATTTT CASSLSASSGNTIYF